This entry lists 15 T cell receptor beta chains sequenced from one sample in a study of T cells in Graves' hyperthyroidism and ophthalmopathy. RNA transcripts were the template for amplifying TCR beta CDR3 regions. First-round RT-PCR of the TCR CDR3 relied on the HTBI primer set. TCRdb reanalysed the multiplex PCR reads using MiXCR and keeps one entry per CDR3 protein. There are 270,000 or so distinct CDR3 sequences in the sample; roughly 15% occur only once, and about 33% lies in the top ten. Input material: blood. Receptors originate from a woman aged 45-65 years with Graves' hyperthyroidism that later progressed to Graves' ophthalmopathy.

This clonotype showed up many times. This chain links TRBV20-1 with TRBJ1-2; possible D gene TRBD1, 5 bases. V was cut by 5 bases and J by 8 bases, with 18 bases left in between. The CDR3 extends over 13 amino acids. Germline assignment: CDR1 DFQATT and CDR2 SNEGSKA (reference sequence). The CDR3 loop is CSAPKRQGGGYTF. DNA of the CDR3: TGCAGTGCTCCTAAGAGGCAGGGTGGAGGCTACACCTTC.

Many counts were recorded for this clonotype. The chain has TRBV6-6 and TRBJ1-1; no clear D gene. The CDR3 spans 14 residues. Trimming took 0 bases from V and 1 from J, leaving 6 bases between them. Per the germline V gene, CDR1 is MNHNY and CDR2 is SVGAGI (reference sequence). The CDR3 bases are TGTGCCAGCAGTTACTCTGGGGAGAACACTGAAGCTTTCTTT. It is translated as CASSYSGENTEAFF.

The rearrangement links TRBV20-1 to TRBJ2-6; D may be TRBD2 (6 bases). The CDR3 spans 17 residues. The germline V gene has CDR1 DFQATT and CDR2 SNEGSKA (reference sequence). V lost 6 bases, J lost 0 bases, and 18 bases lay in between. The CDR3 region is CSADHRRRGSGANVLTF. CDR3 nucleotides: TGCAGTGCCGACCACCGACGGCGGGGCTCTGGGGCCAACGTCCTGACTTTC.

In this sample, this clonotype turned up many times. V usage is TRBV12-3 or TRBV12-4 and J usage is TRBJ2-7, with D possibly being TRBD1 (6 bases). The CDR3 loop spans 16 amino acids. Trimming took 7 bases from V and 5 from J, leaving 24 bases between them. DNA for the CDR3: TGTGCCAGCAACCCCTTAGACAGGTCTTTGGGAAACGAGCAGTACTTC. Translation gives CASNPLDRSLGNEQYF.

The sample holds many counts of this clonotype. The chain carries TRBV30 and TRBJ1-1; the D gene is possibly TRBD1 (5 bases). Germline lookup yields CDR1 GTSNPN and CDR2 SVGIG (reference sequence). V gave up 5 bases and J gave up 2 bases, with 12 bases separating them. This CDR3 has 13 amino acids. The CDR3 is CAWERGINTEAFF. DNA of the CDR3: TGTGCCTGGGAGCGGGGGATTAACACTGAAGCTTTCTTT.

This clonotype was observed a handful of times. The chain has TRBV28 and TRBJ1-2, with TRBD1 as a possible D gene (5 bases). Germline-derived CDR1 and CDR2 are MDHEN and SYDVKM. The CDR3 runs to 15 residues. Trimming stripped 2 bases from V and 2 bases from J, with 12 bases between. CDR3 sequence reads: CASSLPSKGNYGYTF. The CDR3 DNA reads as TGTGCCAGCAGTTTACCTTCGAAGGGGAACTATGGCTACACCTTC.

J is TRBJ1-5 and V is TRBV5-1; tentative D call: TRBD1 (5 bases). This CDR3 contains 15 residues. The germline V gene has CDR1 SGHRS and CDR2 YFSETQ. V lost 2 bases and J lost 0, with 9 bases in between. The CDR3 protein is CASSFGGYSNQPQHF. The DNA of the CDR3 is TGCGCCAGCAGCTTCGGGGGATATAGCAATCAGCCCCAGCATTTT.

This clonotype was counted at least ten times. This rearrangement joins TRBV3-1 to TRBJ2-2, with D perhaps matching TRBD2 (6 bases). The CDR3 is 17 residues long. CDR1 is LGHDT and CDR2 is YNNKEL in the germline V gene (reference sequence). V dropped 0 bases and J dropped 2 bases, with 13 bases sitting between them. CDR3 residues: CASSQDPRLDNTGELFF. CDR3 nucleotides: TGTGCCAGCAGCCAAGATCCCCGACTAGATAACACCGGGGAGCTGTTTTTT.

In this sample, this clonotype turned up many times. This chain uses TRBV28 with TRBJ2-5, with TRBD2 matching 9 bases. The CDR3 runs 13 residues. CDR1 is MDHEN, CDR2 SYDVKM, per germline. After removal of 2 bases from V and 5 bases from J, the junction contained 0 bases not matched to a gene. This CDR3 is CASSLTSGETQYF. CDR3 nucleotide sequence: TGTGCCAGCAGTTTAACTAGCGGGGAGACCCAGTACTTC.

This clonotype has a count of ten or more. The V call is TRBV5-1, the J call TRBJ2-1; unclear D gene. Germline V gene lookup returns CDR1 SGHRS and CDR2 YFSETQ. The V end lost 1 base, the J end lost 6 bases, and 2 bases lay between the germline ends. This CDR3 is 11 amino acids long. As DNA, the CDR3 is TGCGCCAGCAGCTTGTTCAATGAGCAGTTCTTC. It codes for CASSLFNEQFF.

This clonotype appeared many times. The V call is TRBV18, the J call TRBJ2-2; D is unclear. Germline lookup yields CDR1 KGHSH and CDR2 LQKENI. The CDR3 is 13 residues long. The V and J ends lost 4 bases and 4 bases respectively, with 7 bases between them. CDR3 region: CASSRELTGELFF. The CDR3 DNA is TGTGCCAGCTCACGGGAACTCACCGGGGAGCTGTTTTTT.

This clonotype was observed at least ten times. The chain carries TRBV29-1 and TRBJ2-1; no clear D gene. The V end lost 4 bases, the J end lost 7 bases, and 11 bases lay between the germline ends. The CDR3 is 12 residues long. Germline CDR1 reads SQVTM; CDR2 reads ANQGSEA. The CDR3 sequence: CSVVVLANEQFF. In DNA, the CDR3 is TGCAGCGTTGTAGTCTTGGCGAATGAGCAGTTCTTC.

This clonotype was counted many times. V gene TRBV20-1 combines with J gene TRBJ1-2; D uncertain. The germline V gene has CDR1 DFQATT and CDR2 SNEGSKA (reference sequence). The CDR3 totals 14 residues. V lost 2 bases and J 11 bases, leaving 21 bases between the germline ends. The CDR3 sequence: CSARSIQASTPYTF. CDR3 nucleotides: TGCAGTGCTAGATCGATTCAAGCGTCGACGCCTTACACCTTC.

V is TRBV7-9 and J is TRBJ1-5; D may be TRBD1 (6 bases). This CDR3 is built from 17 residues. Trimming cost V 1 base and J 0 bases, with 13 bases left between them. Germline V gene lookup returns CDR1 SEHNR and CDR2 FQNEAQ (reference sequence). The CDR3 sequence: CASSLGVGAPSNQPQHF. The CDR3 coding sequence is TGTGCCAGCAGCTTAGGAGTGGGGGCCCCTAGCAATCAGCCCCAGCATTTT.

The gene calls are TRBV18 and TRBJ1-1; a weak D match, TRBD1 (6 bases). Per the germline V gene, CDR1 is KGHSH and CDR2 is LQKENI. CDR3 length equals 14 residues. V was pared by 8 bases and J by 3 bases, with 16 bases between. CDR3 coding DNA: TGTGCCAGCCTTTCTACAGGGTATGACACTGAAGCTTTCTTT. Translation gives CASLSTGYDTEAFF.